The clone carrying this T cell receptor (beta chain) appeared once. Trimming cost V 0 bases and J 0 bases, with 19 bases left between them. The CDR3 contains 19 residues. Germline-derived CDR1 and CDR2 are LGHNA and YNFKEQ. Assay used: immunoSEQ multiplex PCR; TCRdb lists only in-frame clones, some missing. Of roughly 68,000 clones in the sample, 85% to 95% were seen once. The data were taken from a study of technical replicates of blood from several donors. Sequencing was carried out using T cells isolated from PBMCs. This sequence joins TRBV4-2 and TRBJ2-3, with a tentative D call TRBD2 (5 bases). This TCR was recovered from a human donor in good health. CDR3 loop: CASSQDLGGSGHSTDTQYF. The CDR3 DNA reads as TGTGCCAGCAGCCAAGATCTCGGCGGCAGCGGCCATAGCACAGATACGCAGTATTTT.